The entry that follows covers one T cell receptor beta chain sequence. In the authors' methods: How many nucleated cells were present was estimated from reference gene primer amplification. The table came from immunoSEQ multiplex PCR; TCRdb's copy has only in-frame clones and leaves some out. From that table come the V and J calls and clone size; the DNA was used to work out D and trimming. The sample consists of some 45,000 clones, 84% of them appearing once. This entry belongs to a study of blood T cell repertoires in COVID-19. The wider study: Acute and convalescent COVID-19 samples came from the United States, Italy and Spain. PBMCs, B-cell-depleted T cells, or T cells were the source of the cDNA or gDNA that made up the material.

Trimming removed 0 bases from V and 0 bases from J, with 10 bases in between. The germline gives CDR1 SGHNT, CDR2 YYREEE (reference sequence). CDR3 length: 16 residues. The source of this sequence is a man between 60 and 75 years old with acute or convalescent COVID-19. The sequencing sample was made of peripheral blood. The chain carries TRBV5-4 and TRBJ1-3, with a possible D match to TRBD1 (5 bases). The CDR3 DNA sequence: TGTGCCAGCAGCTTGGGACAGCCGTTCTCTGGAAACACCATATATTTT. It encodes CASSLGQPFSGNTIYF.